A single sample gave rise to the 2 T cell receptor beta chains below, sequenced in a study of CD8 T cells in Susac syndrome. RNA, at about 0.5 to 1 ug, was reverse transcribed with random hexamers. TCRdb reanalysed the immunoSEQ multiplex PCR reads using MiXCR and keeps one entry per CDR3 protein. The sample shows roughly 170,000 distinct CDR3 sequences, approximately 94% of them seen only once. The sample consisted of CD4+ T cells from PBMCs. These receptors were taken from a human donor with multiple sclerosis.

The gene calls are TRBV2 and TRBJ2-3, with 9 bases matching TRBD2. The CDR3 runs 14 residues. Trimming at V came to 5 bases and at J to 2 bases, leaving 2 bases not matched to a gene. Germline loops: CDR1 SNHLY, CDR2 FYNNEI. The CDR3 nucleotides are TGTGCCAGCAGTTCTAGCGGGACCACAGATACGCAGTATTTT. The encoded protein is CASSSSGTTDTQYF.

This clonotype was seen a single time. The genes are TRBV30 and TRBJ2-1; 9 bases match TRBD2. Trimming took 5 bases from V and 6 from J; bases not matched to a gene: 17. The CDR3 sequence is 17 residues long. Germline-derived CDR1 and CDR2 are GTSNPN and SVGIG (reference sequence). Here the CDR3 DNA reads TGTGCCTGGTTCCTCCTGCCGGCTAGCGGGACAGTCAATGAGCAGTTCTTC. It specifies CAWFLLPASGTVNEQFF.